This TCR beta chain is drawn from a study of blood T cell repertoires in COVID-19. J lost 5 bases, V lost 1 base, and 6 bases had no gene match. The CDR3 is 15 amino acids. In the original workflow: Researchers report that nucleated cell counts were estimated from reference gene primer amplification. Only in-frame clones appear in the TCRdb table, and some are missing; sequencing was by immunoSEQ multiplex PCR. That table is the source of V, J and clone size, and D and trimming were worked out from the DNA. Among about 220,000 clones, just under 85% were seen once, and the ten largest hold under 1.5%.

Source material: PBMCs or T cells enriched from blood (not recorded which). The receptor was isolated from a woman in her thirties or forties with acute COVID-19. The chain uses TRBV23-1 and TRBJ2-7; 9 nucleotides agree with TRBD1. TRBV23-1 is treated as an ORF (open reading frame) with a function not yet certain. CDR3 amino acids: CASSQWGQGLHEQYF. In DNA, the CDR3 is TGCGCCAGCAGTCAATGGGGACAGGGCCTCCACGAGCAGTACTTC.